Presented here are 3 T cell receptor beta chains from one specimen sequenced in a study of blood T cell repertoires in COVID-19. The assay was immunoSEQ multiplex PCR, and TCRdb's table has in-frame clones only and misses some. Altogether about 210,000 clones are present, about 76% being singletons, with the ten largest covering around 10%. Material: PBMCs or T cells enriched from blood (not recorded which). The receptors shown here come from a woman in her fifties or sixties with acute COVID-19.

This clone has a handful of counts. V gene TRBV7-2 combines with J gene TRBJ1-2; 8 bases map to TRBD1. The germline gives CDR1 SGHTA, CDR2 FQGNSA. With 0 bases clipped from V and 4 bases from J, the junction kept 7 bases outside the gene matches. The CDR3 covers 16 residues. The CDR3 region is CASSLANSQGVYGYTF. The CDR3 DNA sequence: TGTGCCAGCAGCTTAGCGAATTCACAGGGGGTCTATGGCTACACCTTC.

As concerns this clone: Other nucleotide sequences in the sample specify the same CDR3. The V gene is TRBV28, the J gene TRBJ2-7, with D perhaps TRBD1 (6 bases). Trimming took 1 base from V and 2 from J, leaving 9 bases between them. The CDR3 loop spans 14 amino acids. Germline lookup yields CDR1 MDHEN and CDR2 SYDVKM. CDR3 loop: CASSLSQGPYEQYF. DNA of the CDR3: TGTGCCAGCAGTTTATCACAGGGTCCCTACGAGCAGTACTTC.

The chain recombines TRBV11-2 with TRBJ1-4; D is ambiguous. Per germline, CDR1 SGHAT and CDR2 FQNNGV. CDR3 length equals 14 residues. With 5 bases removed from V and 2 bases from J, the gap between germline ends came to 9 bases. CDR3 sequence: CASSPPLTNEKLFF. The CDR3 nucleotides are TGTGCCAGCAGCCCCCCCCTTACTAATGAAAAACTGTTTTTT.